This T cell receptor (beta chain) emerged from a study of OX40 agonist ivuxolimab in advanced cancers. The assay was immunoSEQ multiplex PCR, and TCRdb's table has in-frame clones only and misses some. The repertoire includes about 48,000 clones, just under 90% of them detected once, and 10% to 13% sits in the top ten. Germline lookup yields CDR1 KGHSH and CDR2 LQKENI. The V end was cut by 3 bases, the J end by 3 bases, with 17 bases between. The CDR3 extends over 16 amino acids. The chain links TRBV18 to TRBJ1-1; unclear D gene. The specimen comprised CD4+ or CD8+ T cells sorted from blood, sampled in a trial of the OX40 agonist ivuxolimab. The sequence was obtained from an adult with an advanced solid tumor such as melanoma, head and neck, liver or kidney cancer. The CDR3 is CASSPPWKGMDTEAFF. The CDR3 DNA is TGTGCCAGCTCACCTCCTTGGAAAGGTATGGACACTGAAGCTTTCTTT.